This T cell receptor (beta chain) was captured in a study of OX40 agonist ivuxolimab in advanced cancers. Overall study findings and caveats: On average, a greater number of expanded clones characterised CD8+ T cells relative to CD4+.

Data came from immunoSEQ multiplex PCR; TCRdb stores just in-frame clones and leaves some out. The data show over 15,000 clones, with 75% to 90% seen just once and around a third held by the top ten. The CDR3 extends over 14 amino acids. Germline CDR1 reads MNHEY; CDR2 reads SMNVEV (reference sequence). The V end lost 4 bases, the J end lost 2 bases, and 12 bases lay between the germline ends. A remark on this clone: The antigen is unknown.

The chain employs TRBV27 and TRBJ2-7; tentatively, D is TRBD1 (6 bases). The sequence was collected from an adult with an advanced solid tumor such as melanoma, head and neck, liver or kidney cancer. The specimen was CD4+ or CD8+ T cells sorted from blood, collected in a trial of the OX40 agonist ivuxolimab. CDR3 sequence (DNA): TGTGCCAGCAGTTCCCCGCAGGGGCCCTACGAGCAGTACTTC. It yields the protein CASSSPQGPYEQYF.